This entry lists 6 T cell receptor beta chains sequenced from one sample in a study of cytotoxic CD8 clonotypes in ibrutinib-treated CLL. Clones were sequenced by immunoSEQ multiplex PCR, and TCRdb holds only the in-frame ones, with some missing. The table includes around 140,000 clones, approximately 83% detected once. Sequenced here: PBMCs, sampled after 24 months of ibrutinib treatment. The source of these receptors is a human donor with chronic lymphocytic leukemia.

This clone is medium-sized (0.01 to 0.1%). The chain uses TRBV10-3 and TRBJ1-1; possibly TRBD1 for D (5 bases). CDR1 and CDR2 (germline): ENHRY, SYGVKD. V was pared by 0 bases and J by 9 bases, with 8 bases between. This CDR3 spans 12 amino acids. DNA for the CDR3: TGTGCCATCAGTGAGTCGGGGCATCAAGCTTTCTTT. Translating it yields CAISESGHQAFF.

The chain uses TRBV4-3 and TRBJ2-1; the match to TRBD2 covers 8 bases. CDR3 length: 16 residues. Trimming at V came to 3 bases and at J to 0 bases, leaving 4 bases not matched to a gene. Germline lookup yields CDR1 LGHNA and CDR2 YSLEER. The CDR3 region has the DNA TGCGCCAGCAGCCAGGACGGGGGGGTCTCCTACAATGAGCAGTTCTTC. Protein: CASSQDGGVSYNEQFF.

This clone was picked up one time. V and J are TRBV14 and TRBJ2-7; 10 bases agree with TRBD1. Germline V gene data show CDR1 as SGHDN and CDR2 as FVKESK. J lost 6 bases, V lost 1 base, and 9 bases had no gene match. CDR3 length equals 16 residues. This chain's CDR3 is CASSQASGTGDIEQYF. The CDR3, as DNA: TGTGCCAGCAGCCAAGCCTCCGGGACAGGGGATATCGAGCAGTACTTC.

The gene calls are TRBV28 and TRBJ2-5; 15 bases are shared with TRBD2. Germline V gene sequence: CDR1 MDHEN, CDR2 SYDVKM. The ends lost 7 bases at V and 2 bases at J; junction bases unmatched: 11. This CDR3 contains 18 residues. The CDR3 coding sequence is TGTGCCAGCACTCCTTTCGGGACTAGCGGGGGGACTCAAGAGACCCAGTACTTC. Its translation: CASTPFGTSGGTQETQYF.

The chain carries TRBV6-4 and TRBJ2-3, with 10 bases that match TRBD2. V was clipped by 10 bases and J by 2 bases; unmatched bases: 6. This CDR3 contains 14 residues. Germline values: CDR1 MRHNA, CDR2 SNTAGT. As DNA, the CDR3 is TGTGCCACCGCCAGCGGGAGGGCCACAGATACGCAGTATTTT. This sequence encodes CATASGRATDTQYF.

This clone showed up just a few times. This CDR3 is CASSYPGQGSGIQYF. Written as DNA, the CDR3 is TGTGCCAGCAGTTACCCGGGACAGGGCTCAGGTATTCAGTACTTC. The chain carries TRBV28 and TRBJ2-4; 9 nucleotides line up with TRBD1. V gave up 4 bases and J gave up 10 bases; unmatched junction bases: 11. The CDR3 is 15 residues long. Germline CDR1 is MDHEN and CDR2 is SYDVKM. The full variable domain, its missing parts supplied by reference TRBV28 and TRBJ2-4, is DVKVTQSSRYLVKRTGEKVFLECVQDMDHENMFWYRQDPGLGLRLIYFSYDVKMKEKGDIPEGYSVSREKKERFSLILESASTNQTSMYLCASSYPGQGSGIQYFGAGTRLSVL.